This record covers a single TCR beta chain. Its specificity is not known. The investigators amplified TCR beta CDR3 regions from RNA transcripts. When the TCR CDR3 underwent first-round RT-PCR, the HTBI primer set was used. TCRdb passed the multiplex PCR reads through MiXCR, listing each CDR3 protein once. There are fewer than 700,000 distinct CDR3 sequences in the sample; approximately 17% occur only once, and approximately 18% lies in the top ten. Inclusion characteristics of ophthalmopathy patients comprised a Clinical Activity Score of at least 3, a NOSPECS grade of at least 4, and duration under 3 months. Clinical symptoms, serum thyroxine and TRAb, thyroid ultrasound and orbital computed tomography together formed the diagnostic basis. This sample was included in a study of T cells in Graves' hyperthyroidism and ophthalmopathy. Study results and limitations: Ophthalmopathy was predicted by the model a median of about six months ahead of onset. In the blood, most expanded thyroid clonotypes above 0.001 appeared as well.

CDR3 size: 17 residues. Germline V CDR1 and CDR2: LNHNV, YYDKDF (reference sequence). The J segment lost 3 bases and the V segment lost 3 bases, leaving 13 bases of the junction unmatched. V and J are TRBV15 and TRBJ2-7, with TRBD1 matching over 8 bases. Specimen: blood. The receptor was derived from a woman between 18 and 29 years old with Graves' ophthalmopathy. CDR3 region: CATSRARTLDRVYEQYF. The CDR3 DNA is TGTGCCACCAGCAGGGCTCGGACCCTGGACAGGGTCTACGAGCAGTACTTC.